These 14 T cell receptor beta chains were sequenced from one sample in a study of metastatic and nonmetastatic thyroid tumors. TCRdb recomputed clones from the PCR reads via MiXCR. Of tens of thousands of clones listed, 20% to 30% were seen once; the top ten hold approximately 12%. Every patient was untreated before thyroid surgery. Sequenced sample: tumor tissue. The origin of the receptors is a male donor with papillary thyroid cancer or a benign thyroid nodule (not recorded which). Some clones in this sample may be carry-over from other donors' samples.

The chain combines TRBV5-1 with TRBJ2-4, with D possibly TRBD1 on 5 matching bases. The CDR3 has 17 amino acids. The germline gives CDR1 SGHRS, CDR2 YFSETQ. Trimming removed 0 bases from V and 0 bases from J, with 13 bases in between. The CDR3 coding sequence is TGCGCCAGCAGCTTGGCCCCCACGACAGTAGCCAAAAACATTCAGTACTTC. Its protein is CASSLAPTTVAKNIQYF.

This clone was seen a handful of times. DNA of the CDR3: TGTGCCAGCAGCCATTCTAAGTATACGCAGTATTTT. This codes for CASSHSKYTQYF. The chain recombines TRBV7-3 with TRBJ2-3; D remains ambiguous. The CDR3 has 12 residues. In germline, CDR1 is SGHTA, CDR2 FQGTGA. V was trimmed by 5 bases and J by 7 bases, leaving 10 bases between them.

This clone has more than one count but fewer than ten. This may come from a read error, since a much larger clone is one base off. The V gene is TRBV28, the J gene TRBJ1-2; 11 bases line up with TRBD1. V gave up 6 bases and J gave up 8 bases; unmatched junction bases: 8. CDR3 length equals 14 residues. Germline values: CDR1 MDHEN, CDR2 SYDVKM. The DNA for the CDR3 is TGTGCCAGCAGACCTCCGGGACAGGGGGACGGCTACACCTTC. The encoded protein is CASRPPGQGDGYTF.

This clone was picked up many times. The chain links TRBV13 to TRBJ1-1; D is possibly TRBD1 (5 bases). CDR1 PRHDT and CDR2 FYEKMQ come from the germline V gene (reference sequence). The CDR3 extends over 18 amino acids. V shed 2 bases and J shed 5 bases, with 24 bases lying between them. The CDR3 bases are TGTGCCAGCAGCTTATTCGGAACGGGGGACCTGGGGTGGACTGAAGCTTTCTTT. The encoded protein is CASSLFGTGDLGWTEAFF. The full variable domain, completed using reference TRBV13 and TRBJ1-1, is AAGVIQSPRHLIKEKRETATLKCYPIPRHDTVYWYQQGPGQDPQFLISFYEKMQSDKGSIPDRFSAQQFSDYHSELNMSSLELGDSALYFCASSLFGTGDLGWTEAFFGQGTRLTVV.

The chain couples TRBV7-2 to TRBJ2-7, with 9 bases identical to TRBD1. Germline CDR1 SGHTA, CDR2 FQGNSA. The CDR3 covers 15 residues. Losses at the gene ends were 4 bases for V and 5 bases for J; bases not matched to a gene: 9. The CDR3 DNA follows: TGTGCCAGCAGCTGGGTACAGGGGGCGCGCCACGAGCAGTACTTC. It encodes CASSWVQGARHEQYF.

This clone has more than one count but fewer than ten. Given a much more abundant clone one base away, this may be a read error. CDR3 nucleotides: TGTGCCAGTAGGCACAGACACAATCAGCCCCAGCATTTT. Translated, it gives CASRHRHNQPQHF. The J gene is TRBJ1-5, the V gene TRBV19; D remains unclear. Germline lookup yields CDR1 LNHDA and CDR2 SQIVND (reference sequence). The V gene lost 6 bases and the J gene lost 3 bases, with 9 bases spanning the gap. There are 13 residues in the CDR3.

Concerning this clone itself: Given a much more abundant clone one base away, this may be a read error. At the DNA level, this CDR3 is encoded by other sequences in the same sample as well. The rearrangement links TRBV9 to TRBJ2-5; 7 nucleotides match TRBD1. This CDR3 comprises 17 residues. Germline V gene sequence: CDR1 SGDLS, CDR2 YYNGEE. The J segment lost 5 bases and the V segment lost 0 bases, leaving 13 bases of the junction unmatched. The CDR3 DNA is TGTGCCAGCAGCGTAGGGGTAGGGGCAGGGGGATTGGAGACCCAGTACTTC. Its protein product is CASSVGVGAGGLETQYF.

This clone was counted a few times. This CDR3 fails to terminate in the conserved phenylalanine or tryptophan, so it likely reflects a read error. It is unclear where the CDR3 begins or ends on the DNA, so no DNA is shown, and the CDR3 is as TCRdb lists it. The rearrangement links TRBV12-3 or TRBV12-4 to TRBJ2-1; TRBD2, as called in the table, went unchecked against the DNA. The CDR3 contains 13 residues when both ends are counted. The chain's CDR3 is CASSRTSGERGFL.

This CDR3 is CASHSGINYGYTF. The CDR3 DNA sequence: TGTGCCAGCCATAGCGGAATTAACTATGGCTACACCTTC. The chain joins TRBV6-1 to TRBJ1-2; no clear D gene. This CDR3 has 13 amino acids. From germline, CDR1 is MNHNS and CDR2 SASEGT. The V end was cut by 8 bases, the J end by 1 base, with 11 bases between.

This CDR3 is CASTPNRLDTEAFF. For the CDR3, the DNA is TGTGCCAGCACTCCTAACAGGCTGGACACTGAAGCTTTCTTT. The V call is TRBV6-2 or TRBV6-3, the J call TRBJ1-1; D is possibly TRBD1 (5 bases). The germline gives CDR1 MNHEY, CDR2 SVGEGT. The CDR3 is 14 amino acids. Trimming removed 7 bases at V and 3 bases at J, with 15 bases between.

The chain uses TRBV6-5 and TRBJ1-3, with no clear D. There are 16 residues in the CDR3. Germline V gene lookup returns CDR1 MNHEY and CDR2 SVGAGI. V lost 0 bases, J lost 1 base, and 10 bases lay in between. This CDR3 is CASSYSEPASGNTIYF. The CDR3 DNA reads TGTGCCAGCAGTTACTCGGAGCCGGCTTCTGGAAACACCATATATTTT.

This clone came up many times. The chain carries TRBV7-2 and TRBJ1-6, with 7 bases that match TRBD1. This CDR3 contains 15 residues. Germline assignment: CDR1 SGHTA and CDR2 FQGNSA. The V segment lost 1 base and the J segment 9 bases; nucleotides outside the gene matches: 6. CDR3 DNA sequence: TGTGCCAGCAGCTTAGAGGGACAGAAATTTTCACCCCTCCACTTT. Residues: CASSLEGQKFSPLHF.

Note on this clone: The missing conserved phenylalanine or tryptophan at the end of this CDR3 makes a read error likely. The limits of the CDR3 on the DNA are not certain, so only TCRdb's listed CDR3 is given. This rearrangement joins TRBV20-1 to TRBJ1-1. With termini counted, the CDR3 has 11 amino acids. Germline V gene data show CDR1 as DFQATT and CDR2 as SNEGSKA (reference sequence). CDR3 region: CSARDPRRASL.

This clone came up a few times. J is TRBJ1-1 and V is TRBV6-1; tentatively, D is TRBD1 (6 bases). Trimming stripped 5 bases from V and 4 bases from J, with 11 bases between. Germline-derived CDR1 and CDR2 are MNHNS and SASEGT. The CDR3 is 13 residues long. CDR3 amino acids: CASSKTGSTEAFF. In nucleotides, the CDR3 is TGTGCCAGCAGTAAGACAGGTAGCACTGAAGCTTTCTTT.